This TCR beta chain derives from a study of cytomegalovirus exposure and HLA in healthy donors. PCR was performed using 60 Vbeta and 13 Jbeta primers. TCRdb's copy holds only in-frame clones and misses some; the assay was immunoSEQ multiplex PCR. This table holds around 200,000 clones, 60% to 85% found once. There are 13 residues in the CDR3. Germline V gives CDR1 SSHAT, CDR2 FNYEAQ (reference sequence). Trimming left V 5 bases short and J 0 bases short, with 7 bases between. The TCR comes from a female donor in good health and CMV-seronegative. The chain couples TRBV7-7 to TRBJ1-1; possible D gene TRBD1, 6 bases. The sequenced sample was PBMCs. In nucleotides, the CDR3 is TGTGCCAGCAGCAGGACAGTGAACACTGAAGCTTTCTTT. Translating gives CASSRTVNTEAFF.